These T cell receptor beta chains were read from a single sample in a study of blood T cell repertoires in COVID-19. Data came from immunoSEQ multiplex PCR; TCRdb stores just in-frame clones and leaves some out. The sample gives 70,000 to 95,000 clones, around 89% of which show up once; 14% is in the top ten. Input material: peripheral blood. The receptor set was obtained from a man aged 65-85 years with active or convalescent COVID-19. The CDR3 runs from the conserved cysteine through the conserved F or W. Each record gives: CDR3 protein, CDR3 DNA, V gene, D gene, CDR3 length, J gene, clone size. D genes are given only for firm matches. Clone size, where shown, is once, few, many, or a class for clones that have expanded.

CDR3 protein: CASSQTAGARPKTQYF; CDR3 DNA: TGTGCCAGCAGCCAAACCGCGGGGGCTAGACCAAAGACCCAGTACTTC; V gene: TRBV3-1/TRBV3-2; D gene: .; CDR3 length: 16; J gene: TRBJ2-5; clone size: .
CDR3 protein: CASSSTGTRFYEQYF; CDR3 DNA: TGTGCCAGCAGCTCAACCGGGACAAGATTCTACGAGCAGTACTTC; V gene: TRBV11-2; D gene: .; CDR3 length: 15; J gene: TRBJ2-7; clone size: .
CDR3 protein: CASSQADRGHTQYF; CDR3 DNA: TGCGCCAGCAGCCAAGCGGACCGGGGTCATACGCAGTATTTT; V gene: TRBV4-1; D gene: .; CDR3 length: 14; J gene: TRBJ2-3; clone size: medium-sized
CDR3 protein: CASSFSRANYGYTF; CDR3 DNA: TGTGCCAGCAGTTTTAGCAGGGCTAACTATGGCTACACCTTC; V gene: TRBV28; D gene: .; CDR3 length: 14; J gene: TRBJ1-2; clone size: .
CDR3 protein: CASSSRPRGLAEVRGYEQYF; CDR3 DNA: TGCGCCAGCAGCTCCAGACCGAGGGGACTAGCGGAGGTTCGCGGCTACGAGCAGTACTTC; V gene: TRBV5-1; D gene: TRBD2; CDR3 length: 20; J gene: TRBJ2-7; clone size: .
CDR3 protein: CASHPGRGLEANVLTF; CDR3 DNA: TGTGCCAGCCACCCGGGCAGGGGGCTTGAGGCCAACGTCCTGACTTTC; V gene: TRBV19; D gene: TRBD1; CDR3 length: 16; J gene: TRBJ2-6; clone size: .
CDR3 protein: CASSPSLGTLAGGYNEQFF; CDR3 DNA: TGTGCCAGCAGCCCCTCACTGGGAACCCTAGCGGGTGGGTACAATGAGCAGTTCTTC; V gene: TRBV3-1/TRBV3-2; D gene: TRBD2; CDR3 length: 19; J gene: TRBJ2-1; clone size: .
CDR3 protein: CASSSPGSEKLFF; CDR3 DNA: TGTGCCAGTAGTAGCCCGGGGAGTGAAAAACTGTTTTTT; V gene: TRBV19; D gene: .; CDR3 length: 13; J gene: TRBJ1-4; clone size: .
CDR3 protein: CASSYSQRGGQPQHF; CDR3 DNA: TGTGCCAGCAGTTATAGCCAACGGGGGGGGCAGCCCCAGCATTTT; V gene: TRBV6-2/TRBV6-3; D gene: .; CDR3 length: 15; J gene: TRBJ1-5; clone size: .
CDR3 protein: CASSSGQGNQPQHF; CDR3 DNA: TGTGCCAGCAGCTCGGGACAGGGCAATCAGCCCCAGCATTTT; V gene: TRBV6-5; D gene: TRBD1; CDR3 length: 14; J gene: TRBJ1-5; clone size: .
CDR3 protein: CASSVNRVVEKLFF; CDR3 DNA: TGTGCCAGCAGTGTAAACAGGGTGGTTGAAAAACTGTTTTTT; V gene: TRBV2; D gene: .; CDR3 length: 14; J gene: TRBJ1-4; clone size: few
CDR3 protein: CASSVGSQGALRGGYTF; CDR3 DNA: TGTGCCAGCAGCGTAGGGTCGCAGGGCGCTTTAAGGGGCGGCTACACCTTC; V gene: TRBV9; D gene: .; CDR3 length: 17; J gene: TRBJ1-2; clone size: .
CDR3 protein: CASSQSLAEETQYF; CDR3 DNA: TGTGCCAGCAGCCAGTCACTAGCAGAAGAGACCCAGTACTTC; V gene: TRBV3-1/TRBV3-2; D gene: .; CDR3 length: 14; J gene: TRBJ2-5; clone size: .
CDR3 protein: CATTGGRQGDNEQFF; CDR3 DNA: TGTGCCACCACTGGGGGGAGACAGGGGGACAATGAGCAGTTCTTC; V gene: TRBV24-1; D gene: TRBD1; CDR3 length: 15; J gene: TRBJ2-1; clone size: few
CDR3 protein: CASSMAGRGTEAFF; CDR3 DNA: TGTGCCAGTAGTATGGCGGGGCGGGGCACTGAAGCTTTCTTT; V gene: TRBV19; D gene: .; CDR3 length: 14; J gene: TRBJ1-1; clone size: .
CDR3 protein: CASSPPNAGGTGSAKGETQYF; CDR3 DNA: TGTGCCAGCTCACCACCAAACGCAGGCGGGACAGGGAGCGCTAAGGGGGAGACCCAGTACTTC; V gene: TRBV18; D gene: TRBD1; CDR3 length: 21; J gene: TRBJ2-5; clone size: .
CDR3 protein: CASIERAGGADTQYF; CDR3 DNA: TGTGCCAGCATCGAGAGAGCGGGAGGAGCAGATACGCAGTATTTT; V gene: TRBV6-5; D gene: TRBD2; CDR3 length: 15; J gene: TRBJ2-3; clone size: .
CDR3 protein: CATSDSRQGGYEQYF; CDR3 DNA: TGTGCCACCAGTGATTCGAGACAGGGTGGCTACGAGCAGTACTTC; V gene: TRBV24-1; D gene: TRBD1; CDR3 length: 15; J gene: TRBJ2-7; clone size: .
CDR3 protein: CASSLAGTDTLAQYF; CDR3 DNA: TGTGCCAGCAGCTTAGCTGGGACAGACACTCTGGCCCAGTACTTC; V gene: TRBV7-2; D gene: TRBD1; CDR3 length: 15; J gene: TRBJ2-5; clone size: .
CDR3 protein: CASSQDPGTSGRKDYNEQFF; CDR3 DNA: TGTGCCAGCAGCCAAGATCCCGGGACTAGCGGGAGGAAGGACTACAATGAGCAGTTCTTC; V gene: TRBV4-2; D gene: TRBD2; CDR3 length: 20; J gene: TRBJ2-1; clone size: .
CDR3 protein: CAWTSRGNTEAFF; CDR3 DNA: TGTGCCTGGACCTCTCGGGGGAACACTGAAGCTTTCTTT; V gene: TRBV30; D gene: .; CDR3 length: 13; J gene: TRBJ1-1; clone size: .